These T cell receptor beta chains were read from a single sample in a study of shared clonotypes between healthy human individuals. Some clones are missing from TCRdb's copy, which holds only in-frame ones; the method was immunoSEQ multiplex PCR. The sample consists of about 820,000 clones, about 91% of them appearing once. Sequences were obtained from naive CD8+ T cells sorted from blood. The receptors stem from a man younger than 45 in good health. The CDR3 runs from the conserved cysteine through the conserved F or W. D genes are given only for firm matches. Clone size is stated in some rows and not others, as once, few, many or a class when expanded.

TRBD1 | TRBJ2-7 | TRBV18 | - | TGTGCAGGGGGGACAGGGCTTGTCGAGCAGTACTTC | CAGGTGLVEQYF
- | TRBJ2-3 | TRBV11-2 | - | TGTGCCAGCAGCTTAGAAAGCGGGAGCACAGATACGCAGTATTTT | CASSLESGSTDTQYF
- | TRBJ2-3 | TRBV5-4 | - | TGTGCCAGCAGCTTGTTTACAGGGATCACAGATACGCAGTATTTT | CASSLFTGITDTQYF
- | TRBJ2-5 | TRBV11-3 | - | TGTGCCAGCAGCCACAGTATCCCCGAAGAGACCCAGTACTTC | CASSHSIPEETQYF
- | TRBJ1-6 | TRBV10-3 | - | TGTGCCATCAGTGTTGGTAATTCACCCCTCCACTTT | CAISVGNSPLHF
- | TRBJ2-3 | TRBV18 | - | TGTGCCAGCTCACCGGAAGGGGGTTGGGGCACAGATACGCAGTATTTT | CASSPEGGWGTDTQYF
TRBD2 | TRBJ2-1 | TRBV28 | - | TGTGCCAGCAGTTTTTCGGGACAGGGGCCTAAGACTAGCGGGAGGCCACACAATGAGCAGTTCTTC | CASSFSGQGPKTSGRPHNEQFF
TRBD2 | TRBJ2-5 | TRBV7-9 | once | TGTGCCAGCAGTCTCGGGAGGGCCGAGGAGACCCAGTACTTC | CASSLGRAEETQYF
- | TRBJ1-2 | TRBV6-6 | - | TGTGCCAGCCGGGGGCGGGGCGACTATGGCTACACCTTC | CASRGRGDYGYTF
- | TRBJ1-1 | TRBV7-9 | once | TGTGCCAGCAGCCCACCCCTCCGCAGAGACACTGAAGCTTTCTTT | CASSPPLRRDTEAFF
- | TRBJ2-1 | TRBV19 | once | TGTGCCAGTAGCCGGCCGGGACGTTTGATCGATGAGCAGTTCTTC | CASSRPGRLIDEQFF
TRBD2 | TRBJ2-1 | TRBV15 | - | TGTGCCACCAGAAAACTAGCGCTCAATGAGCAGTTCTTC | CATRKLALNEQFF
- | TRBJ2-7 | TRBV30 | - | TGTGCCTATTCCTCAGCTACCCTCCAGCAGTACTTC | CAYSSATLQQYF
- | TRBJ1-4 | TRBV25-1 | - | TGTGCCAGCAGCGCCCAAGGGTTAAATGAAAAACTGTTTTTT | CASSAQGLNEKLFF
- | TRBJ2-2 | TRBV4-1 | - | TGCGCCAGCAGCCAAGTTTCACTAGTTGGGAACACCGGGGAGCTGTTTTTT | CASSQVSLVGNTGELFF
- | TRBJ2-7 | TRBV28 | - | TGTGCCACCAAGGATCGACCCGTGGCCGCCGAGCAGTACTTC | CATKDRPVAAEQYF
- | TRBJ2-3 | TRBV27 | - | TGTGCCAGCAGTTCCCGGATGGCAGCCACCACAGATACGCAGTATTTT | CASSSRMAATTDTQYF
TRBD2 | TRBJ2-1 | TRBV4-3 | - | TGCGCCAGCAGCCCCGGGACTAGCGGGAGGAATGAGCAGTTCTTC | CASSPGTSGRNEQFF
- | TRBJ2-1 | TRBV15 | - | TGTGCCACCGGACCTAGGGTGAATGAGCAGTTCTTC | CATGPRVNEQFF
TRBD1 | TRBJ2-7 | TRBV9 | - | TGTGCCAGCAGCGTAACCGGGACAGTGTCCTACGAGCAGTACTTC | CASSVTGTVSYEQYF
- | TRBJ1-4 | TRBV29-1 | - | TGCAGCGTTGTGGTTCAGACCAATGAAAAACTGTTTTTT | CSVVVQTNEKLFF
- | TRBJ2-1 | TRBV9 | - | TGTGCCAGCAGCGGAGGCTACAATGAGCAGTTCTTC | CASSGGYNEQFF
- | TRBJ2-3 | TRBV29-1 | - | TGCAGCGTTGAAGATCTAGATACGCAGTATTTT | CSVEDLDTQYF
- | TRBJ2-1 | TRBV9 | - | TGTGCCAGCAGCGGTTATAGGGACGCCGGTCCCAATGAGCAGTTCTTC | CASSGYRDAGPNEQFF
TRBD1 | TRBJ2-5 | TRBV19 | - | TGTGCCAGTAGTATCCGGGACAGGGTTGGAGAGACCCAGTACTTC | CASSIRDRVGETQYF
- | TRBJ2-3 | TRBV28 | - | TGTGCCAGCAGTTTATGGCGGGACAGAAGCACAGATACGCAGTATTTT | CASSLWRDRSTDTQYF
TRBD2 | TRBJ2-7 | TRBV7-6 | - | TGTGCCAGCAGCCCAAGCGGGAGTAGAAACTACGAGCAGTACTTC | CASSPSGSRNYEQYF
TRBD1 | TRBJ1-5 | TRBV10-2 | - | TGCGCCAGCAGTGAGTCTCCGGGACAGGGGCTGAATCAGCCCCAGCATTTT | CASSESPGQGLNQPQHF
- | TRBJ2-7 | TRBV7-6 | - | TGTGCCAGCAGCCCAGTGTGGGACTCGAGCTCCTACGAGCAGTACTTC | CASSPVWDSSSYEQYF
- | TRBJ2-5 | TRBV7-7 | - | TGTGCTAGCAGTCAAGCAACAGGGAGAGAGACCCAGTACTTC | CASSQATGRETQYF
- | TRBJ2-1 | TRBV21-1 | - | TGTGCCAGCAGCGGACGGGACAGGGGTCCCCTGAAAACGGAGCGGGTAAATAATGAGCAGTTCTTC | CASSGRDRGPLKTERVNNEQFF
- | TRBJ1-2 | TRBV6-6 | - | TGTGCCAGCAGTTACTTTACAGGGACTAACTATGGCTACACCTTC | CASSYFTGTNYGYTF
- | TRBJ2-7 | TRBV10-2 | - | TGCGCCAGCAGTAAATCCTACGAGCAGTACTTC | CASSKSYEQYF
TRBD2 | TRBJ2-2 | TRBV12-5 | - | TGTGCTAGTGGTTTTCTGGGACTAGCGGTCCCCGGGGAGCTGTTTTTT | CASGFLGLAVPGELFF
TRBD2 | TRBJ2-1 | TRBV19 | - | TGTGCCAGTAGTATCGCGGGGGTCGCCTACAATGAGCAGTTCTTC | CASSIAGVAYNEQFF
- | TRBJ2-6 | TRBV9 | - | TGTGCCAGCAGCGTAGGTTTCTCTGGGGCCAACGTCCTGACTTTC | CASSVGFSGANVLTF
- | TRBJ1-1 | TRBV5-5 | - | TGTGCCAGCAGCTTCCCAAGGTCGGGGAACACTGAAGCTTTCTTT | CASSFPRSGNTEAFF
TRBD2 | TRBJ2-3 | TRBV27 | - | TGTGCCAGCAGACCCATCACCTTAGCGGGAGAGGAGACAGATACGCAGTATTTT | CASRPITLAGEETDTQYF
TRBD1 | TRBJ2-5 | TRBV7-9 | - | TGTGCCAGCAGCAATCCCCCCGGGACAGGGGCGAGGGAGACCCAGTACTTC | CASSNPPGTGARETQYF
- | TRBJ1-2 | TRBV28 | - | TGTGCCAGCACCCGGACAGCTACTAACTATGGCTACACCTTC | CASTRTATNYGYTF
- | TRBJ2-1 | TRBV2 | - | TGTGCCAGCACACTAGTGTCCTACAATGAGCAGTTCTTC | CASTLVSYNEQFF
- | TRBJ2-2 | TRBV5-1 | - | TGCGCCAGCAGAGGAGGGGTGGCCGGGGAGCTGTTTTTT | CASRGGVAGELFF
- | TRBJ2-1 | TRBV15 | - | TGTGCCACCAGCAGAGCCGGGACACTTAATGAGCAGTTCTTC | CATSRAGTLNEQFF
- | TRBJ2-3 | TRBV30 | once | TGTGCCTGGAGTGTACGCTGGGAGGGCACAGATACGCAGTATTTT | CAWSVRWEGTDTQYF
- | TRBJ2-4 | TRBV6-1 | - | TGTGCCAGCAGGGACATTTCCGTGGACATTCAGTACTTC | CASRDISVDIQYF
- | TRBJ2-7 | TRBV15 | - | TGTGCCACCAGCAGATATAACACAGGGTCCTACGAGCAGTACTTC | CATSRYNTGSYEQYF
- | TRBJ2-2 | TRBV27 | - | TGTGCCAGCAGTCTGGGGTACGGTTTCACCGGGGAGCTGTTTTTT | CASSLGYGFTGELFF
TRBD2 | TRBJ2-1 | TRBV7-6 | - | TGTGCCAGCAGCGCATCCGGGACTAGCGGCATACTGGGGAACAATGAGCAGTTCTTC | CASSASGTSGILGNNEQFF
- | TRBJ2-7 | TRBV7-8 | few | TGTGCCAGCAGCTTATTAGCAGGGGCGGGAGTCGAGCAGTACTTC | CASSLLAGAGVEQYF
- | TRBJ2-1 | TRBV15 | - | TGTGCCACCAGCAGAGATCCCTTGAATTGGACGGAGGCGAATACCAATGAGCAGTTCTTC | CATSRDPLNWTEANTNEQFF
- | TRBJ1-2 | TRBV19 | - | TGTGCCAGTATGGAGGGTTCTAACTATGGCTACACCTTC | CASMEGSNYGYTF
TRBD2 | TRBJ2-3 | TRBV25-1 | - | TGTGCCAGCAGTGAACCCACGGGGGGGAGTACGCAGTATTTT | CASSEPTGGSTQYF
- | TRBJ2-4 | TRBV5-5 | - | TGTGCCAGCAGCTTGGGCCAGGGGAAAAACATTCAGTACTTC | CASSLGQGKNIQYF